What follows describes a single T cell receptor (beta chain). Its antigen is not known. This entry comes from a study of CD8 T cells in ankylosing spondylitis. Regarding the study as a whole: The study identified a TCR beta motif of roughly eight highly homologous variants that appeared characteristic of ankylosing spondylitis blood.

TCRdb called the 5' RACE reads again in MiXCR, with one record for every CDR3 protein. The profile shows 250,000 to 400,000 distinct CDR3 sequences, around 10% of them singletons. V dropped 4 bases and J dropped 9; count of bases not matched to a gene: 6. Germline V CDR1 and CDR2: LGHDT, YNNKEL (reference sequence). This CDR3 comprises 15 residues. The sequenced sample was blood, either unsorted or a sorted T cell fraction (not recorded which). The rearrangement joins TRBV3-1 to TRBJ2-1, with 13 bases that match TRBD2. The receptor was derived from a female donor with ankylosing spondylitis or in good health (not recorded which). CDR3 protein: CASSPTSGGAVEQFF. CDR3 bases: TGTGCCAGCAGCCCAACTAGCGGGGGGGCCGTTGAGCAGTTCTTC.